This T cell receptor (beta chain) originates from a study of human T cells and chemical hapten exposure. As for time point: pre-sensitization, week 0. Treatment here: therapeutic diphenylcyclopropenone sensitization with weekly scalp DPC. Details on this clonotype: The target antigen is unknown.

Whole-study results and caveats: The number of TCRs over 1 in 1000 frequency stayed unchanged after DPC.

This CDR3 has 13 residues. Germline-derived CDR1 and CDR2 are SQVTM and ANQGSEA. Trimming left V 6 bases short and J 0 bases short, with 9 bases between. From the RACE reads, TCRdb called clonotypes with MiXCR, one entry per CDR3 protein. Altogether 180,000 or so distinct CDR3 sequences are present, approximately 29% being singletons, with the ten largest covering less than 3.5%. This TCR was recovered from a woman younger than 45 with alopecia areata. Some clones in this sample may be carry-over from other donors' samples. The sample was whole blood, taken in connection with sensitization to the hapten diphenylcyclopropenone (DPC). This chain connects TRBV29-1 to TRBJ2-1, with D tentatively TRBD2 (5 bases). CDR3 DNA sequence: TGCAGCGTCGAGCGGAGCTCCTACAATGAGCAGTTCTTC. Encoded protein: CSVERSSYNEQFF.